Given below is one T cell receptor beta chain in context. Its matching antigen is unknown. Generated by immunoSEQ multiplex PCR, the TCRdb table keeps only in-frame clones and is missing some. Among about 1,900 clones, 74% were seen once, and the ten largest hold roughly 14%. This sample is drawn from a study of T cell repertoires in ileal Crohn's disease. Study information: Operated complications were stricturing disease (61%) and penetrating disease (roughly 39%). Findings of the study overall: Compared with CD4 T cells, sorted CD8 cells carried more expanded clones. All patients with clonality above 26.8% had endoscopic recurrence.

With 6 bases removed from V and 5 bases from J, the gap between germline ends came to 16 bases. The germline V gene encodes CDR1 MDHEN and CDR2 SYDVKM. This CDR3 contains 15 residues. The sorted cells were lamina propria lymphocytes from surgical specimens, first isolated by density gradient. Adults with ileal or ileocolonic Crohn's disease and an indication for resection were eligible. This sequence was found in an adult with Crohn's disease. Some clones in this sample may be carry-over from other donors' samples. The rearrangement uses TRBV28 and TRBJ2-2; D might be TRBD1 (5 bases). Sequencing used CD8+ T cells from ileum. CDR3 sequence: CASRSIKGVTGELFF. DNA for the CDR3: TGTGCCAGCAGATCTATAAAAGGGGTAACCGGGGAGCTGTTTTTT.